Sequencing of this TCR beta chain was carried out in a study of blood T cells in healthy people across ages. Study-level points and caveats: More naive CD4+ cells and higher diversity were found in long-lived than in aged donors. Unknown donor CMV status possibly confounded expanded clonotype changes. Naive T cell percentage by flow cytometry tracked strongly with beta diversity.

Concerning this clonotype: The antigen is undetermined.

The V gene's germline CDR1 is DFQATT and CDR2 SNEGSKA (reference sequence). There are 13 residues in the CDR3. V was pared by 0 bases and J by 4 bases, with 8 bases between. For the second PCR, which ran for about 6 to 11 cycles, a sample-barcoded 5' primer and a J-beta primer mix were used. Every cDNA molecule bore a tag from a template-switch adaptor containing 12 random nucleotides. TCRdb itself ran the 5' RACE reads through MiXCR, one entry per CDR3 protein. The table lists hundreds of thousands of distinct CDR3 sequences, roughly 30% of them singletons, with about a sixth in the top ten. The chain has TRBV20-1 and TRBJ2-3; possibly TRBD2 for D (5 bases). This receptor was obtained from an elderly woman in good health. Sample: blood. The CDR3 here is CSAREDFADTQYF. As DNA, the CDR3 is TGCAGTGCTAGAGAGGACTTCGCAGATACGCAGTATTTT.